Below, 24 T cell receptor beta chains from the same sample are listed, as sequenced in a study of T-cell reconstitution after alpha-beta-depleted transplantation in children. This sample's TCRbeta library carried unique molecular identifier barcodes. One entry per CDR3 protein, called by TCRdb with MiXCR from the PCR reads. Found here are 400,000 to 450,000 distinct CDR3 sequences, 43% of them singletons; the top ten hold approximately 30%. Material: PBMCs, obtained before TCRalphabeta/CD19-depleted stem cell transplant. All receptors derive from a girl aged 2 to 9 with aplastic anemia, due to receive a stem cell transplant.

There are a few counts of this clonotype. In DNA, the CDR3 is TGCAGTGCTAGTTCAGCTTTCTACGAGCAGTACTTC. This encodes CSASSAFYEQYF. The chain uses TRBV20-1 and TRBJ2-7; D not resolved. Per germline, CDR1 DFQATT and CDR2 SNEGSKA (reference sequence). This CDR3 comprises 12 residues. V shed 3 bases and J shed 3 bases, with 9 bases lying between them.

The V call is TRBV18, the J call TRBJ2-2; D is uncertain. CDR3 length: 13 amino acids. Trimming shortened V by 4 bases and J by 1 base, and 4 bases separated the two germline ends. The germline V gene has CDR1 KGHSH and CDR2 LQKENI. The CDR3 loop reads CASSHGNTGELFF. The CDR3 region has the DNA TGTGCCAGCTCACACGGGAACACCGGGGAGCTGTTTTTT.

This clonotype came up once. This sequence joins TRBV12-3 or TRBV12-4 and TRBJ1-1; 10 bases line up with TRBD1. J lost 5 bases, V lost 8 bases, and 8 bases had no gene match. The CDR3 covers 14 residues. In DNA form, the CDR3 reads TGTGCCAGCGGCCGACAGGGGGCAAGAACTGAAGCTTTCTTT. It codes for CASGRQGARTEAFF.

This chain joins TRBV20-1 and TRBJ2-1; D ambiguous. Germline V lookup: CDR1 DFQATT, CDR2 SNEGSKA (reference sequence). This CDR3 region has 12 residues. The V end lost 6 bases, the J end lost 6 bases, and 12 bases lay between the germline ends. CDR3 in amino acids: CSATVETNEQFF. The CDR3 region has the DNA TGCAGTGCGACGGTAGAGACCAATGAGCAGTTCTTC.

The V gene is TRBV5-5, the J gene TRBJ2-2; D is ambiguous. This CDR3 is built from 13 residues. V lost 0 bases and J lost 3, with 3 bases in between. The V gene's germline CDR1 is SGHKS and CDR2 YYEKEE (reference sequence). The CDR3 loop is CASSLAYTGELFF. The CDR3 DNA reads TGTGCCAGCAGCTTGGCATACACCGGGGAGCTGTTTTTT.

This clonotype was recorded at least ten times. The chain has TRBV5-1 and TRBJ1-1, with D hard to call. This CDR3 is 13 amino acids long. Germline CDR1 is SGHRS and CDR2 is YFSETQ. Between the trimmed V and J ends, which lost 4 bases and 4 bases, there was a span of 11 bases. CDR3 DNA: TGCGCCAGCAGCCAGGATACTCCCACTGAAGCTTTCTTT. Its protein is CASSQDTPTEAFF.

This chain links TRBV28 with TRBJ2-1; perhaps D is TRBD1 or TRBD2 (6 bases each). The CDR3 runs to 15 residues. Germline V gene sequence: CDR1 MDHEN, CDR2 SYDVKM. Trimming removed 4 bases at V and 2 bases at J, with 12 bases between. The chain's CDR3 is CASSWSGGPYNEQFF. The CDR3 region has the DNA TGTGCCAGCAGTTGGTCTGGGGGGCCCTACAATGAGCAGTTCTTC.

The chain carries TRBV3-1 and TRBJ1-1; D uncertain. V lost 0 bases to trimming and J lost 0 bases, with 8 bases between them. Germline-derived CDR1 and CDR2 are LGHDT and YNNKEL (reference sequence). The CDR3 contains 15 residues. In nucleotides, the CDR3 is TGTGCCAGCAGCCAAGATTGGGCCCTGAACACTGAAGCTTTCTTT. Translating gives CASSQDWALNTEAFF.

In its sample, this clonotype was seen many times. The germline gene is not matched at one end of the junction; a read error may be the cause. V and J are TRBV5-1 and TRBJ2-3; 11 positions match TRBD2. The CDR3 spans 15 residues. The germline gives CDR1 SGHRS, CDR2 YFSETQ. The CDR3, as DNA: TGCGCCAGCAGCTCCGGGACTAGCGGCACGGATACGCAGTATTTT. Translation: CASSSGTSGTDTQYF.

The V gene is TRBV5-1, the J gene TRBJ2-5; no definite D call. The CDR3 is 15 residues long. V was clipped by 1 base and J by 1 base, with 11 bases between them. Germline V gene sequence: CDR1 SGHRS, CDR2 YFSETQ. The CDR3: CASSLTASGQETQYF. The DNA for the CDR3 is TGCGCCAGCAGCTTGACGGCCTCGGGCCAAGAGACCCAGTACTTC.

The chain joins TRBV7-6 to TRBJ2-1; D ambiguous. Germline assignment: CDR1 SGHVS and CDR2 FNYEAQ. V was trimmed by 5 bases and J by 2 bases, leaving 13 bases between them. The CDR3 is made up of 15 amino acids. CDR3 sequence (DNA): TGTGCCAGCAGCGTTCCGGCTGGGCCCTACAATGAGCAGTTCTTC. This gives the protein CASSVPAGPYNEQFF.

The V gene is TRBV7-6, the J gene TRBJ1-4; D is unclear. The CDR3 covers 14 residues. The V gene lost 2 bases and the J gene lost 6 bases, with 10 bases spanning the gap. Germline assignment: CDR1 SGHVS and CDR2 FNYEAQ. CDR3 nucleotides: TGTGCCAGCAGCTTATTGCCAAAAGATGAAAAACTGTTTTTT. This translates into CASSLLPKDEKLFF.

In its sample, this clonotype was seen many times. The J gene is TRBJ2-7, the V gene TRBV7-2; D remains unclear. Germline CDR1 and CDR2: SGHTA and FQGNSA. Trimming removed 0 bases at V and 5 bases at J, with 5 bases between. The CDR3 covers 12 residues. The CDR3: CASSLAEHEQYF. The CDR3 DNA reads TGTGCCAGCAGCTTAGCGGAGCACGAGCAGTACTTC.

A remark on this clonotype: Likely a read error: the CDR3 ends without its conserved phenylalanine or tryptophan. The chain has TRBV7-2 and TRBJ2-7, with D hard to call. The CDR3 length is 12 residues. V was shortened by 3 bases and J by 4 bases, with 7 bases between the two germline ends. Looked up from germline, CDR1 is SGHTA and CDR2 is FQGNSA. CDR3 amino acids: CASSFGPYEQYL. The CDR3 DNA reads TGTGCCAGCAGCTTCGGCCCTTACGAGCAGTACCTC.

The table lists this clonotype with a few counts. This chain uses TRBV5-1 with TRBJ2-2; the D is unclear. V was clipped by 4 bases and J by 3 bases, with 16 bases between them. Looked up from germline, CDR1 is SGHRS and CDR2 is YFSETQ. The CDR3 loop spans 16 amino acids. The CDR3 DNA reads as TGCGCCAGCAGCCCCCCGCAGGTTCCTTACACCGGGGAGCTGTTTTTT. Its protein product is CASSPPQVPYTGELFF.

This clonotype has a handful of counts. The V gene is TRBV11-2, the J gene TRBJ2-1; TRBD2 is a possible D gene (6 bases). The germline V and J ends were trimmed by 7 bases and 8 bases, with 15 bases remaining between them. There are 13 residues in the CDR3. Germline CDR1 is SGHAT and CDR2 is FQNNGV. The CDR3 spells CASTRGKGDEQFF. The CDR3 DNA reads TGTGCCAGCACCCGCGGGAAAGGGGATGAGCAGTTCTTC.

V usage is TRBV6-1 and J usage is TRBJ1-4, with D possibly TRBD1 on 6 matching bases. The CDR3 covers 17 residues. In germline, CDR1 is MNHNS, CDR2 SASEGT. V lost 5 bases, J lost 4 bases, and 20 bases lay in between. The CDR3 is CASSKLPVGGGNEKLFF. Written as DNA, the CDR3 is TGTGCCAGCAGTAAGTTACCCGTCGGAGGGGGTAATGAAAAACTGTTTTTT.

V and J are TRBV27 and TRBJ2-7, with D unclear. Trimming took off 7 bases at V and 1 base at J, with 11 bases between the two ends. CDR1 and CDR2 from the germline V gene are MNHEY and SMNVEV (reference sequence). CDR3 length: 13 residues. The CDR3 region has the DNA TGTGCCAGCAAAAAGGCAGGTTCCTACGAGCAGTACTTC. Protein product: CASKKAGSYEQYF.

The J gene is TRBJ2-2, the V gene TRBV6-5, with 10 bases fitting TRBD2. The junction had 2 bases not matched to a gene; V was cut back by 0 bases and J by 4 bases. The CDR3 covers 16 residues. Per germline, CDR1 MNHEY and CDR2 SVGAGI. The CDR3 here is CASSYSGLAPTGELFF. CDR3 coding DNA: TGTGCCAGCAGTTACTCGGGACTAGCGCCCACCGGGGAGCTGTTTTTT.

The rearrangement uses TRBV20-1 and TRBJ1-2; 10 bases map to TRBD1. The V segment lost 5 bases and the J segment 8 bases; nucleotides outside the gene matches: 11. Germline lookup yields CDR1 DFQATT and CDR2 SNEGSKA (reference sequence). CDR3 length equals 14 residues. This CDR3 is CSAFDPGTGDGYTF. CDR3 nucleotides: TGCAGTGCTTTCGACCCCGGGACAGGGGACGGCTACACCTTC.

This clonotype has only a few counts. The chain links TRBV20-1 to TRBJ2-5; D is unclear. V lost 5 bases, J lost 1 base, and 11 bases lay in between. The CDR3 sequence is 13 residues long. Germline values: CDR1 DFQATT, CDR2 SNEGSKA (reference sequence). DNA of the CDR3: TGCAGTGCTGACCACGATGGCCAAGAGACCCAGTACTTC. As protein: CSADHDGQETQYF.

Only a few counts were recorded for this clonotype. The J gene is TRBJ2-5, the V gene TRBV5-1; D gene unclear. V gave up 4 bases and J gave up 5 bases, with 12 bases separating them. CDR3 length: 13 residues. Germline CDR1 SGHRS, CDR2 YFSETQ. CDR3 in DNA: TGCGCCAGCAGCACCCAGAGATTCGAGACCCAGTACTTC. Its translation: CASSTQRFETQYF.

This clonotype was seen at least ten times. V is TRBV24-1 and J is TRBJ1-2; D gene unclear. In germline, CDR1 is KGHDR, CDR2 SFDVKD. This CDR3 has 12 residues. Trimming removed 4 bases from V and 4 bases from J, with 6 bases in between. CDR3 loop: CATSEGSYGYTF. In nucleotides, the CDR3 is TGTGCCACCAGTGAGGGTTCCTATGGCTACACCTTC.

The chain joins TRBV20-1 to TRBJ1-2; 10 bases are shared with TRBD1. With 5 bases clipped from V and 0 bases from J, the junction kept 3 bases outside the gene matches. CDR1 and CDR2 (germline): DFQATT, SNEGSKA (reference sequence). The CDR3 loop spans 14 amino acids. The CDR3 region is CSAWGQGSNYGYTF. CDR3 nucleotides: TGCAGTGCTTGGGGACAGGGGTCTAACTATGGCTACACCTTC.